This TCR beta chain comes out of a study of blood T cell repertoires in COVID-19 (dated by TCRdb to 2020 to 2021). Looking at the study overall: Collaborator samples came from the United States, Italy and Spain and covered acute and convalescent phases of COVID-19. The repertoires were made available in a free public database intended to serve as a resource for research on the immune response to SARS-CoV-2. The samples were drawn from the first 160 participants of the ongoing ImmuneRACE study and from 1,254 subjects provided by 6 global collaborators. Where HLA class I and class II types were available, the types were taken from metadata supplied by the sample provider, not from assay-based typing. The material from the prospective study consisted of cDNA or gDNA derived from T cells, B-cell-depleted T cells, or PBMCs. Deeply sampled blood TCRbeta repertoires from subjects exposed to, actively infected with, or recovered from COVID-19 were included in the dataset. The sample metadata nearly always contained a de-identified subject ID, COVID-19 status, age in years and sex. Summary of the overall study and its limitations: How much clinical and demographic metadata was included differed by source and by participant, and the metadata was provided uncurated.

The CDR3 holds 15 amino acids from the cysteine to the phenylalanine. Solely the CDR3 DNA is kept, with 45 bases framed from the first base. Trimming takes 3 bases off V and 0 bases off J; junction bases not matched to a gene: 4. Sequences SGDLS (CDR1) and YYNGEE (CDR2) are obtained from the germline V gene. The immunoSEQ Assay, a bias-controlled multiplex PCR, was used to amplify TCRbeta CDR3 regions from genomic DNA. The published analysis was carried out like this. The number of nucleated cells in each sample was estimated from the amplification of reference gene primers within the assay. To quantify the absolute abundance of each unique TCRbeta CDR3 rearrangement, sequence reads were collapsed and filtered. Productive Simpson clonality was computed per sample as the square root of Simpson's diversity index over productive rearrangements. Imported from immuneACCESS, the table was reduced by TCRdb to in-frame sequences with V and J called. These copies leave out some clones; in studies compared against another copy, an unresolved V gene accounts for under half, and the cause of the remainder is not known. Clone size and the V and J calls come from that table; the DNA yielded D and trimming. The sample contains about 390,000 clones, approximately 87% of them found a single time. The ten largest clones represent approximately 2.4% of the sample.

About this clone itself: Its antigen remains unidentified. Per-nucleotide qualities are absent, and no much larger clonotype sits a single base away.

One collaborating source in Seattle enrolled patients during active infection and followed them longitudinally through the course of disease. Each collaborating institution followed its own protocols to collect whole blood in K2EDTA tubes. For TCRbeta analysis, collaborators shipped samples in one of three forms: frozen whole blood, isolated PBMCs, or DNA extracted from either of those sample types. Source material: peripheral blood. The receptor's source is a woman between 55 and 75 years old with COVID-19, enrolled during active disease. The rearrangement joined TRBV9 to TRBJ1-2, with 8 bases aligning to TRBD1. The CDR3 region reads CASSGPQGANYGYTF. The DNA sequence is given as TGTGCCAGCAGCGGGCCACAGGGGGCTAACTATGGCTACACCTTC. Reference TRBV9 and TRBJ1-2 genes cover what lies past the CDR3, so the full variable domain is DSGVTQTPKHLITATGQRVTLRCSPRSGDLSVYWYQQSLDQGLQFLIQYYNGEERAKGNILERFSAQQFPDLHSELNLSSLELGDSALYFCASSGPQGANYGYTFGSGTRLTVV.